The clone carrying this T cell receptor beta chain was counted many times. The antigen is undetermined. This sample is part of a study of T cells in Graves' hyperthyroidism and ophthalmopathy. Study outcomes and limitations: Ophthalmopathy was identified by the model a median about 6.8 months ahead of onset. Within blood appeared most thyroid clonotypes that had expanded above 0.001. A model of 13 V-J pairs discriminated ophthalmopathy from stable hyperthyroidism.

Germline loops: CDR1 MDHEN, CDR2 SYDVKM. This CDR3 contains 14 residues. The V end lost 7 bases, the J end lost 4 bases, and 15 bases lay between the germline ends. An absence of ophthalmopathy progression within 18 months meant stable Graves' hyperthyroidism. TCR beta CDR3 regions were amplified from RNA transcripts. The HTBI set primed first-round TCR CDR3 RT-PCR. Via MiXCR, TCRdb re-called the multiplex PCR reads, giving one row per CDR3 protein. This sample has a few hundred thousand distinct CDR3 sequences; roughly a fifth occur once, and the top ten carry around 45%. Sequencing input: blood. This rearrangement joins TRBV28 to TRBJ2-3, with D perhaps matching TRBD2 (5 bases). This sequence originates from a woman between 50 and 59 years old with Graves' hyperthyroidism. The CDR3: CASNLRGRSDTQYF. CDR3 DNA sequence: TGTGCCAGCAATCTACGCGGGCGGTCAGATACGCAGTATTTT.